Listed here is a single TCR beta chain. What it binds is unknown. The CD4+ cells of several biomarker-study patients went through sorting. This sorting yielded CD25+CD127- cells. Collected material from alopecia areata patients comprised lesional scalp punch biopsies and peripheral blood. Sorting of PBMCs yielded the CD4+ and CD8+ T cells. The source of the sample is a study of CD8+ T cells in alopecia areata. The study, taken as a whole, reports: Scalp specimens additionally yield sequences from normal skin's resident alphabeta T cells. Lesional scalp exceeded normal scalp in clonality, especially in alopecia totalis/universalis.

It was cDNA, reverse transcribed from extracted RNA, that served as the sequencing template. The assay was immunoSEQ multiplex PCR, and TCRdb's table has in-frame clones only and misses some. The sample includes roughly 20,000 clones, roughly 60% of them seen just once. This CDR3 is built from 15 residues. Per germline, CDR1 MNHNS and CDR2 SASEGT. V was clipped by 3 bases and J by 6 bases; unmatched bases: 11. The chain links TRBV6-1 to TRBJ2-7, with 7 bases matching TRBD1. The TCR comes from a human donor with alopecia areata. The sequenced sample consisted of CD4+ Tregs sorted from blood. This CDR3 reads CASSETGFFSFEQYF. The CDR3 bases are TGTGCCAGCAGTGAGACAGGGTTCTTCTCGTTCGAGCAGTACTTC.